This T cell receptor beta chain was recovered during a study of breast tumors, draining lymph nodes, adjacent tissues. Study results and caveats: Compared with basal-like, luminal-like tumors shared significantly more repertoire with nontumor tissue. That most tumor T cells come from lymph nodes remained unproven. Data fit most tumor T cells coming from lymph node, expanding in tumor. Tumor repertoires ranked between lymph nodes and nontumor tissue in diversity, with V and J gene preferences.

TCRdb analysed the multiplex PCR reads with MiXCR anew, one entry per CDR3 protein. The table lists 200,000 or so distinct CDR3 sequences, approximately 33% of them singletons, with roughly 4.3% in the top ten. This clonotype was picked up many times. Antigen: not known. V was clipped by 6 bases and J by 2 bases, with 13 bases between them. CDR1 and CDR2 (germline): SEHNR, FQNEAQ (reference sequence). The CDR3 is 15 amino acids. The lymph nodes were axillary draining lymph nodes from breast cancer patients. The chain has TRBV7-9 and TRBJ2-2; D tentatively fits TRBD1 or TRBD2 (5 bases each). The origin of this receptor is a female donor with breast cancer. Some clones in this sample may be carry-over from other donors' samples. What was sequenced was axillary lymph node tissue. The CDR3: CASRYRDANTGELFF. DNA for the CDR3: TGTGCCAGCAGGTACCGGGACGCAAACACCGGGGAGCTGTTTTTT.